These 11 T cell receptor beta chains came from one sample sequenced in a study of blood T cell repertoires in COVID-19. Clones were sequenced by immunoSEQ multiplex PCR, and TCRdb holds only the in-frame ones, with some missing. The table lists approximately 180,000 clones, 60% to 80% of them singletons, with about 25% in the top ten. The sequencing input was peripheral blood. Receptors were obtained from a woman aged 70 to 79 with acute or convalescent COVID-19.

The chain carries TRBV29-1 and TRBJ2-1; 9 bases fit TRBD2. This CDR3 comprises 14 residues. Trimming took 7 bases from V and 4 from J; bases not matched to a gene: 8. Looked up from germline, CDR1 is SQVTM and CDR2 is ANQGSEA. CDR3 sequence: CSATTSGSYNEQFF. CDR3 sequence (DNA): TGCAGCGCCACAACTAGCGGGTCTTACAATGAGCAGTTCTTC.

This clone came up many times. The chain employs TRBV2 and TRBJ1-1, with D possibly matching TRBD1 (6 bases). This CDR3 is 14 amino acids long. V shed 8 bases and J shed 2 bases, with 15 bases lying between them. CDR1 and CDR2 (germline): SNHLY, FYNNEI. CDR3 DNA: TGTGCCAGCTCCAGGACAGAGATAAACACTGAAGCTTTCTTT. Its protein product is CASSRTEINTEAFF.

This chain connects TRBV7-9 to TRBJ1-6; TRBD1 agrees at 11 bases. V shed 5 bases and J 5 bases; nucleotides not matched to a gene: 5. The CDR3 has 16 residues. CDR1 is SEHNR and CDR2 is FQNEAQ in the germline V gene (reference sequence). The CDR3 sequence: CASSGQGALDNSPLHF. The CDR3, as DNA: TGTGCCAGCAGCGGACAGGGGGCCCTTGATAATTCACCCCTCCACTTT.

The V gene is TRBV30, the J gene TRBJ1-4; D call uncertain. V dropped 3 bases and J dropped 8 bases, with 10 bases sitting between them. The CDR3 contains 12 residues. Per the germline V gene, CDR1 is GTSNPN and CDR2 is SVGIG (reference sequence). Here the CDR3 DNA reads TGTGCCTGGAGCTGGTCGGAGGAAAAACTGTTTTTT. It translates to CAWSWSEEKLFF.

The J gene is TRBJ2-1, the V gene TRBV3-1 (or the pseudogene TRBV3-2), with 12 positions matching TRBD1. Germline V gene lookup returns CDR1 LGHDT and CDR2 YNNKEL (reference sequence). V shed 6 bases, J shed 8 bases, and the junction held 8 bases outside the gene matches. The length of the CDR3 is 15 residues. In DNA, the CDR3 is TGTGCCAGCAGTAGGGACAGGGGGCAAATCGATGAGCAGTTCTTC. It is translated as CASSRDRGQIDEQFF.

The chain links TRBV7-2 to TRBJ1-4; 8 bases map to TRBD1. After removal of 1 base from V and 2 bases from J, the junction contained 3 bases not matched to a gene. The length of the CDR3 is 16 residues. Germline V CDR1 and CDR2: SGHTA, FQGNSA. For the CDR3, the DNA is TGTGCCAGCAGCTTAGGCCAGGGGGCGACTAATGAAAAACTGTTTTTT. This encodes CASSLGQGATNEKLFF. The full variable domain, with the rest looked up from reference TRBV7-2 and TRBJ1-4, is GAGVSQSPSNKVTEKGKDVELRCDPISGHTALYWYRQSLGQGLEFLIYFQGNSAPDKSGLPSDRFSAERTGGSVSTLTIQRTQQEDSAVYLCASSLGQGATNEKLFFGSGTQLSVL.

V usage is TRBV7-8 and J usage is TRBJ1-5; TRBD1 might be the D (6 bases). Germline V CDR1 and CDR2: SGHVS, FQNEAQ. Trimming took off 5 bases at V and 6 bases at J, with 11 bases between the two ends. The CDR3 is made up of 13 amino acids. CDR3 sequence reads: CASSAGVAQPQHF. The DNA of the CDR3 is TGTGCCAGCAGCGCAGGGGTAGCTCAGCCCCAGCATTTT. The full variable domain, rest sourced from reference TRBV7-8 and TRBJ1-5, is GAGVSQSPRYKVAKRGQDVALRCDPISGHVSLFWYQQALGQGPEFLTYFQNEAQLDKSGLPSDRFFAERPEGSVSTLKIQRTQQEDSAVYLCASSAGVAQPQHFGDGTRLSIL.

This chain links TRBV2 with TRBJ1-2; the D gene is possibly TRBD1 (6 bases). The CDR3 is 11 residues long. Germline V gives CDR1 SNHLY, CDR2 FYNNEI. Trimming left V 9 bases short and J 2 bases short, with 7 bases between. CDR3 nucleotides: TGTGCCAGTGGACAGAACTATGGCTACACCTTC. Translation gives CASGQNYGYTF.

V usage is TRBV14 and J usage is TRBJ2-2; 11 nucleotides match TRBD2. The CDR3 runs to 18 residues. Trimming cost V 5 bases and J 7 bases; bases outside gene matches: 15. Germline values: CDR1 SGHDN, CDR2 FVKESK. This chain's CDR3 is CASSVGLLSGRAVGELFF. For the CDR3, the DNA is TGTGCCAGCAGCGTCGGCCTACTTAGCGGGAGGGCCGTCGGGGAGCTGTTTTTT.

In DNA, the CDR3 is TGCGCCAGCAGCTTGTTGCAGGGGGCCAACACCGGGGAGCTGTTTTTT. Translation gives CASSLLQGANTGELFF. The chain joins TRBV5-1 to TRBJ2-2; 8 nucleotides align to TRBD1. V lost 1 base and J lost 2; bases outside the gene matches: 4. Per germline, CDR1 SGHRS and CDR2 YFSETQ. The length of the CDR3 is 16 residues.

The genes are TRBV3-1 (or the pseudogene TRBV3-2) and TRBJ2-5; TRBD1 is a possible D gene (5 bases). The CDR3 has 13 residues. Germline lookup yields CDR1 LGHDT and CDR2 YNNKEL (reference sequence). V lost 0 bases and J lost 7, with 9 bases in between. The CDR3 coding sequence is TGTGCCAGCAGCCAAGATGGGCAGGGGACCCAGTACTTC. It codes for CASSQDGQGTQYF.